The rows below give T cell receptor beta chains drawn from one sample of a study of shared clonotypes between healthy human individuals. Using immunoSEQ multiplex PCR, the repertoire was profiled, and TCRdb retains in-frame clones only, with some absent. The top ten clones hold 1% to 1.3% of a sample with over 2 million clones, approximately 95% of them seen once. The specimen was naive CD8+ T cells sorted from blood. All receptors come from a young man in good health. CDR3s include the opening cysteine and the closing phenylalanine or tryptophan. The order of the fields is J gene, D gene, V gene, clone size, CDR3 protein, CDR3 DNA. D genes are given only for firm matches. Size tells how often a clone was seen (once, few, many) or the class of an expanded clone, and some rows leave it out.

>TRBJ1-3|NA|TRBV29-1|once
CSAIATDRSGNTIYF
TGCAGCGCCATAGCGACAGACCGCTCTGGAAACACCATATATTTT
>TRBJ1-6|NA|TRBV4-1|NA
CASSQATGEALHF
TGCGCCAGCAGCCAGGCGACGGGGGAGGCCCTCCACTTT
>TRBJ2-1|NA|TRBV6-5|NA
CASSYFGGASYNEQFF
TGTGCCAGCAGTTACTTTGGGGGCGCCTCCTACAATGAGCAGTTCTTC
>TRBJ2-2|NA|TRBV9|NA
CASSVRLGRDNTGELFF
TGTGCCAGCAGCGTCAGACTAGGCCGGGACAACACCGGGGAGCTGTTTTTT
>TRBJ2-3|NA|TRBV2|NA
CASRDHRTDTQYF
TGTGCCAGCAGGGACCACCGCACAGATACGCAGTATTTT
>TRBJ2-5|TRBD2|TRBV10-2|NA
CASSDSFGGAGKARHGEGETQYF
TGCGCCAGCAGTGACAGTTTTGGGGGAGCGGGGAAGGCGAGACACGGGGAAGGCGAGACCCAGTACTTC
>TRBJ2-7|NA|TRBV5-5|NA
CATSGMFPNYEQYF
TGTGCCACCTCGGGGATGTTTCCTAACTACGAGCAGTACTTC
>TRBJ1-1|NA|TRBV15|NA
CATSRDHQWGMGAFF
TGTGCCACCAGCAGAGATCACCAGTGGGGAATGGGGGCTTTCTTT
>TRBJ2-7|NA|TRBV7-9|NA
CASSLPGVAEQYF
TGTGCCAGCAGCTTACCCGGAGTAGCGGAGCAGTACTTC
>TRBJ2-1|NA|TRBV7-3|NA
CASSQTGGENEQFF
TGTGCCAGCAGCCAGACCGGGGGCGAGAATGAGCAGTTCTTC
>TRBJ2-5|NA|TRBV9|NA
CASSEHGVQETQYF
TGTGCCAGCAGTGAGCACGGGGTCCAAGAGACCCAGTACTTC
>TRBJ2-1|NA|TRBV9|NA
CASSADRNDNEQFF
TGTGCCAGCAGCGCCGACAGGAATGACAATGAGCAGTTCTTC
>TRBJ2-7|NA|TRBV7-9|NA
CASSPARSPYEQYF
TGTGCCAGCAGCCCGGCGAGGAGTCCCTACGAGCAGTACTTC
>TRBJ2-1|NA|TRBV13|NA
CASSLLPLPGNGEQFF
TGTGCCAGCAGCTTACTCCCCCTTCCTGGGAACGGTGAGCAGTTCTTC
>TRBJ2-1|NA|TRBV20-1|NA
CSAMDYNEQFF
TGCAGTGCTATGGACTACAATGAGCAGTTCTTC
>TRBJ2-5|TRBD2|TRBV10-3|NA
CAISQHTSGSFQETQYF
TGTGCCATCAGCCAACACACTAGCGGGAGCTTCCAAGAGACCCAGTACTTC
>TRBJ2-6|NA|TRBV6-4|NA
CAARVGRANVLTF
TGTGCCGCTAGGGTCGGGAGGGCCAACGTCCTGACTTTC
>TRBJ2-6|TRBD1|TRBV7-9|NA
CASSRTGTGANVLTF
TGTGCCAGCAGCAGGACAGGGACCGGGGCCAACGTCCTGACTTTC
>TRBJ2-3|TRBD2|TRBV7-9|NA
CASSHGTSPDTQYF
TGTGCCAGCAGCCACGGGACTAGCCCAGATACGCAGTATTTT
>TRBJ2-7|NA|TRBV7-9|NA
CASSPGPALEQYF
TGTGCCAGCAGCCCCGGTCCCGCCCTCGAGCAGTACTTC
>TRBJ2-7|NA|TRBV7-9|NA
CASSFSFYEQYF
TGTGCCAGCAGCTTTAGTTTCTACGAGCAGTACTTC
>TRBJ2-7|NA|TRBV2|NA
CASTREAYEQYF
TGTGCCAGCACTAGAGAAGCCTACGAGCAGTACTTC
>TRBJ1-5|TRBD1|TRBV4-1|few
CASSHAQGREQPQHF
TGCGCCAGCAGCCACGCACAGGGGAGAGAGCAGCCCCAGCATTTT
>TRBJ2-7|NA|TRBV27|once
CASSLTGALNEQYF
TGTGCCAGCAGTTTAACGGGCGCGCTCAACGAGCAGTACTTC
>TRBJ2-3|NA|TRBV6-6|NA
CASSPGHMSTDTQYF
TGTGCCAGCAGCCCAGGACATATGAGCACAGATACGCAGTATTTT
>TRBJ2-7|NA|TRBV5-8|NA
CASSFLVHYEQYF
TGTGCCAGCAGCTTCTTGGTACACTACGAGCAGTACTTC
>TRBJ2-1|NA|TRBV7-2|NA
CASSIGGGYNEQFF
TGTGCCAGCAGCATCGGGGGTGGGTACAATGAGCAGTTCTTC
>TRBJ1-1|NA|TRBV4-1|NA
CASSQEDGTEAFF
TGCGCCAGCAGCCAAGAAGATGGGACTGAAGCTTTCTTT
>TRBJ2-3|TRBD2|TRBV5-6|NA
CASSSIAGESISTDTQYF
TGTGCCAGCAGCTCCATAGCGGGGGAATCCATTAGCACAGATACGCAGTATTTT
>TRBJ2-1|TRBD2|TRBV29-1|NA
CSAWTSLNEQFF
TGCAGCGCCTGGACTAGCTTAAATGAGCAGTTCTTC
>TRBJ1-5|NA|TRBV28|once
CASSLWGGNSNQPQHF
TGTGCCAGCAGTTTATGGGGCGGAAATAGCAATCAGCCCCAGCATTTT
>TRBJ1-3|NA|TRBV10-1|NA
CASSPDKSSGNTIYF
TGCGCCAGCAGCCCCGACAAGAGCTCTGGAAACACCATATATTTT
>TRBJ1-2|NA|TRBV5-4|NA
CASSLGLYGYTF
TGTGCCAGCAGCTTGGGTCTCTATGGCTACACCTTC
>TRBJ2-3|NA|TRBV30|NA
CAWSPSFTDTQYF
TGTGCCTGGAGTCCCTCCTTCACAGATACGCAGTATTTT
>TRBJ2-5|TRBD1|TRBV30|NA
CAWDRGQETQYF
TGTGCCTGGGACAGGGGTCAAGAGACCCAGTACTTC